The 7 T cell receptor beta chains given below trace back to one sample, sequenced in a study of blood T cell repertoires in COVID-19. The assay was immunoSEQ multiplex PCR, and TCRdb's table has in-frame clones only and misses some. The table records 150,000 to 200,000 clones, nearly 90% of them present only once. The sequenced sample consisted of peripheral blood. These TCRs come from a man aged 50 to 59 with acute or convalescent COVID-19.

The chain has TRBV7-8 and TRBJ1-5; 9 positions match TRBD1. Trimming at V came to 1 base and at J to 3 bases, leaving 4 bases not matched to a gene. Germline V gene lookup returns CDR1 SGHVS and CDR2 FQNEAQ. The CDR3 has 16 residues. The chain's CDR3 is CASSLEGQGNNQPQHF. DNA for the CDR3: TGTGCCAGCAGCTTAGAGGGACAGGGAAACAATCAGCCCCAGCATTTT.

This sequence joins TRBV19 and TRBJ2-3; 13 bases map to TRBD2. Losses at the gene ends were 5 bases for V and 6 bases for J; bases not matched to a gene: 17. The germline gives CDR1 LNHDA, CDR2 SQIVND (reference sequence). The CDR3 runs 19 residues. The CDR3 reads CASSEGLAGIHPAVDTQYF. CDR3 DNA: TGTGCCAGTAGTGAGGGACTAGCGGGAATCCATCCTGCCGTGGATACGCAGTATTTT.

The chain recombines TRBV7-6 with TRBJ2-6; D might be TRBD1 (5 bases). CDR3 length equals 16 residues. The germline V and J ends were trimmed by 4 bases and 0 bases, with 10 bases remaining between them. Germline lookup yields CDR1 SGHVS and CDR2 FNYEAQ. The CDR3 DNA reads TGTGCCAGCAGCTATACAGGTTACTCTGGGGCCAACGTCCTGACTTTC. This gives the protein CASSYTGYSGANVLTF.

The CDR3 loop reads CASSLKTGGVQPQHF. The CDR3 nucleotides are TGTGCCAGCAGCTTAAAAACAGGGGGTGTTCAGCCCCAGCATTTT. The V gene is TRBV7-2, the J gene TRBJ1-5, with TRBD1 matching over 8 bases. CDR3 size: 15 residues. The germline CDR1 and CDR2 sequences are SGHTA and FQGNSA. Trimming at V came to 2 bases and at J to 6 bases, leaving 6 bases not matched to a gene.

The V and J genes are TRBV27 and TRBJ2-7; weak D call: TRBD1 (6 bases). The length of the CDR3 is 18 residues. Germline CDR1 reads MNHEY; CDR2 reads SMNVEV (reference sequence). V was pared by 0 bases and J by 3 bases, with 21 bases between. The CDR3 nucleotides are TGTGCCAGCAGTTTATCTTTTTGGCAGGGGAAAAGCAGCTACGAGCAGTACTTC. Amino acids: CASSLSFWQGKSSYEQYF.

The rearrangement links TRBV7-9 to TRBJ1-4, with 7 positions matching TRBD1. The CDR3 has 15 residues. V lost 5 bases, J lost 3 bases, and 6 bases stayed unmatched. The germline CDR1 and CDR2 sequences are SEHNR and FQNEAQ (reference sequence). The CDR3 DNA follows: TGTGCCAGCAGCGTATACAGGGGAGCTAATGAAAAACTGTTTTTT. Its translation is CASSVYRGANEKLFF. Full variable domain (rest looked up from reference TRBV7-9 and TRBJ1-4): DTGVSQNPRHKITKRGQNVTFRCDPISEHNRLYWYRQTLGQGPEFLTYFQNEAQLEKSRLLSDRFSAERPKGSFSTLEIQRTEQGDSAMYLCASSVYRGANEKLFFGSGTQLSVL.

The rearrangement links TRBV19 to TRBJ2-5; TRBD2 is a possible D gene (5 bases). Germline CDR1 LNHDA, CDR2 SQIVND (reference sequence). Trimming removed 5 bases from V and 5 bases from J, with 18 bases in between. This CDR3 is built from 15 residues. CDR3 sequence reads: CASSPRPGSRETQYF. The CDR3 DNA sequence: TGTGCCAGTAGTCCACGACCTGGGAGTCGGGAGACCCAGTACTTC.